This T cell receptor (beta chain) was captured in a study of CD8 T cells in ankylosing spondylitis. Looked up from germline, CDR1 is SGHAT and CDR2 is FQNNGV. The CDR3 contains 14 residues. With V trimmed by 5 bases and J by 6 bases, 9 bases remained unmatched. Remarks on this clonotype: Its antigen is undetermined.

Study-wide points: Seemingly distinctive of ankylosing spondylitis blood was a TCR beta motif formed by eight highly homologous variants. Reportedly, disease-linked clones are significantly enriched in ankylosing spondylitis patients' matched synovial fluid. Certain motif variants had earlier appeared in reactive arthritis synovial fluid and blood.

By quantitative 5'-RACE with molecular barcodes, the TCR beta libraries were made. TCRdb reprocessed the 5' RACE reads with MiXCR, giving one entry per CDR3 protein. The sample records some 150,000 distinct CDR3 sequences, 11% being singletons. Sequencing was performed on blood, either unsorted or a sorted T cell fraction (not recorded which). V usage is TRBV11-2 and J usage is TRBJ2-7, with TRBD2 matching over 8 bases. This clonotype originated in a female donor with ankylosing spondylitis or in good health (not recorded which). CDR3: CASSPRREVLEQYF. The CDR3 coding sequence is TGTGCCAGCAGCCCCCGGCGGGAGGTGCTCGAGCAGTACTTC.